This TCR beta chain is drawn from a study of CD8 T cells in ankylosing spondylitis. This clonotype occurred many times. Its antigen is as yet unknown. In germline, CDR1 is MDHEN, CDR2 SYDVKM. V was cut by 3 bases and J by 1 base, with 10 bases left in between. CDR3 length equals 14 residues. General study points: Significantly higher representation of disease-linked clones was reported for matched ankylosing spondylitis synovial fluid. Certain motif variants had earlier appeared in reactive arthritis synovial fluid and blood. There was a TCR beta motif, made of several highly homologous variants, that appeared characteristic of ankylosing spondylitis blood.

As the method for making TCR beta libraries, quantitative 5'-RACE with molecular barcodes was used. MiXCR, run by TCRdb on the 5' RACE reads, gives a single entry per CDR3 protein. This table has around 230,000 distinct CDR3 sequences, approximately 7.6% appearing once. The TCR originated in a female donor with ankylosing spondylitis or in good health (not recorded which). Sequenced input: blood, either unsorted or a sorted T cell fraction (not recorded which). V is TRBV28 and J is TRBJ2-7; D uncertain. The CDR3 DNA is TGTGCCAGCAGTTTCAGGATTGTGTCCTACGAGCAGTACTTC. Translation: CASSFRIVSYEQYF.